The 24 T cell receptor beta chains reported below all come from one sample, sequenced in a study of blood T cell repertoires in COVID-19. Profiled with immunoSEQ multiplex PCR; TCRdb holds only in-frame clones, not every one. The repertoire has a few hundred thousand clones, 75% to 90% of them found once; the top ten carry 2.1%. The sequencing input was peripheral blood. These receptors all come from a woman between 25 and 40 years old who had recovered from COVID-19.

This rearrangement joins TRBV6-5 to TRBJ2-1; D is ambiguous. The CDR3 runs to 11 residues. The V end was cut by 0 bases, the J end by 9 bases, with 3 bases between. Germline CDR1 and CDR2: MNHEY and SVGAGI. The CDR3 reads CASSYSSEQFF. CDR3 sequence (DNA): TGTGCCAGCAGTTACTCCAGTGAGCAGTTCTTC.

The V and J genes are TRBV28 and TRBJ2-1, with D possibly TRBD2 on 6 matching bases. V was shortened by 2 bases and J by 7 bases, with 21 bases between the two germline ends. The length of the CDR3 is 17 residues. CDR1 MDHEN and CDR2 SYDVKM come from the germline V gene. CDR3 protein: CASSLGSGLPLVNEQFF. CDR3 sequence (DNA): TGTGCCAGCAGTTTAGGTTCGGGACTCCCGTTGGTGAATGAGCAGTTCTTC.

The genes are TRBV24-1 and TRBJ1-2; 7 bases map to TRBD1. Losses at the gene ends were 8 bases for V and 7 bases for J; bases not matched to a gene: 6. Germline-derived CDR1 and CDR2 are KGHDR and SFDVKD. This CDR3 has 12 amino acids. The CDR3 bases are TGTGCCACCATAGGGGGCTACTGTGGCTACACCTTC. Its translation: CATIGGYCGYTF.

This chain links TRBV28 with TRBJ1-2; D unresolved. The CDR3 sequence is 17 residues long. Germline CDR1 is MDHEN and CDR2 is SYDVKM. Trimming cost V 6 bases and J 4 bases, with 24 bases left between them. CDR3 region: CASSPNGVGSNGYGYTF. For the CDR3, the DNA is TGTGCCAGCAGCCCCAACGGGGTGGGCTCTAACGGCTATGGCTACACCTTC.

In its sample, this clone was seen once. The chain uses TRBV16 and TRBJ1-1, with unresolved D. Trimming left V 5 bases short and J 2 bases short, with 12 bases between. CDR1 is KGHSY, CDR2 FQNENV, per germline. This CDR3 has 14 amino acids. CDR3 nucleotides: TGTGCCAGCAGCTTGAGCGGAGGAAACACTGAAGCTTTCTTT. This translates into CASSLSGGNTEAFF.

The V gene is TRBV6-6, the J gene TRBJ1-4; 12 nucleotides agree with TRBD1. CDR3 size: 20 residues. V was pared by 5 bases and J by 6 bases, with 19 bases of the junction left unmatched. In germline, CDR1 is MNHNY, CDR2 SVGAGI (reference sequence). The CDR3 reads CASSLLKGTGGGVPHEKLFF. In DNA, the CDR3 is TGTGCCAGCAGTCTACTAAAGGGGACAGGGGGCGGGGTGCCCCATGAAAAACTGTTTTTT.

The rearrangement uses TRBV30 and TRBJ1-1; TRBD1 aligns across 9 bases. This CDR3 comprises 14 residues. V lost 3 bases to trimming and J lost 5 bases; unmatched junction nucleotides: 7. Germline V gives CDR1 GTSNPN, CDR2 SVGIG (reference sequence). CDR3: CAWRGDRAGTEAFF. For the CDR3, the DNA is TGTGCCTGGAGGGGGGACAGGGCAGGAACTGAAGCTTTCTTT.

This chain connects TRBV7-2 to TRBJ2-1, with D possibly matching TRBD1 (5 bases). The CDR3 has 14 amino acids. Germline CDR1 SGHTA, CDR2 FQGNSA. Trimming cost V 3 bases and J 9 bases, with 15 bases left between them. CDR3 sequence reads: CASSFFREGAEQFF. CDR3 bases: TGTGCCAGCAGCTTTTTCAGGGAAGGCGCTGAGCAGTTCTTC.

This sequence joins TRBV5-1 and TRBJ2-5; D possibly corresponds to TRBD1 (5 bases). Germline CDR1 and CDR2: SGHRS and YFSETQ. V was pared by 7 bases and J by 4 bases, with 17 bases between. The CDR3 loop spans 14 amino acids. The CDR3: CASPRVRVGETQYF. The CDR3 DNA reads TGCGCCAGCCCAAGGGTCAGGGTAGGAGAGACCCAGTACTTC.

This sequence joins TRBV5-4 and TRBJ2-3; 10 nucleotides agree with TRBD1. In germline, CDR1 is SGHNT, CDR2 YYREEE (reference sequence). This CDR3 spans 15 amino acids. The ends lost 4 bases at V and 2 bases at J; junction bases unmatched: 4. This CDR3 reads CASSGGQGLTDTQYF. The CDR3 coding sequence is TGTGCCAGCAGCGGGGGACAGGGGCTCACAGATACGCAGTATTTT.

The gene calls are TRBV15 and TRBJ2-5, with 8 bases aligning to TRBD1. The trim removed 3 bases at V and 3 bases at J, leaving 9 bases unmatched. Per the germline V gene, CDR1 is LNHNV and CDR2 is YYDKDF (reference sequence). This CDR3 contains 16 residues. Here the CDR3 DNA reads TGTGCCACCAGCAGGGGATACGGACAGGGTGAAGAGACCCAGTACTTC. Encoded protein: CATSRGYGQGEETQYF.

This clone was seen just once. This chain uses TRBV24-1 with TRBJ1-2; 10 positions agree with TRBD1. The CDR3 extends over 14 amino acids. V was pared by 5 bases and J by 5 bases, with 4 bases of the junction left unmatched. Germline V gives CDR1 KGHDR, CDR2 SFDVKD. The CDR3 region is CATSGRGQGYGYTF. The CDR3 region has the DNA TGTGCCACCAGTGGTAGGGGACAGGGGTATGGCTACACCTTC.

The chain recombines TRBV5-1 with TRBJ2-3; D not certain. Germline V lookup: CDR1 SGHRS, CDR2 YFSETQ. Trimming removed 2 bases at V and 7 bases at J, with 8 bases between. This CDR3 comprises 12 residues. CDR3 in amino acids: CASSFGENTQYF. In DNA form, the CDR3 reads TGCGCCAGCAGCTTTGGAGAAAATACGCAGTATTTT.

DNA for the CDR3: TGTGCCAGCAGCCCGGGACAGGGGAGGAACTATGGCTACACCTTC. Translation: CASSPGQGRNYGYTF. This chain connects TRBV3-1 (or the pseudogene TRBV3-2) to TRBJ1-2; the match to TRBD1 covers 10 bases. The germline V gene has CDR1 LGHDT and CDR2 YNNKEL (reference sequence). Trimming cost V 4 bases and J 2 bases; bases outside gene matches: 4. This CDR3 contains 15 residues.

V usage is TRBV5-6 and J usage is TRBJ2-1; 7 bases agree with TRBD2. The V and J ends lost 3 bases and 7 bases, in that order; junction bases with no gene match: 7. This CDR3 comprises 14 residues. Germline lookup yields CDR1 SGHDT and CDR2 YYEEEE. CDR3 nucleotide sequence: TGTGCCAGCAGCTCGGACGGGGGGATGAATGAGCAGTTCTTC. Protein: CASSSDGGMNEQFF.

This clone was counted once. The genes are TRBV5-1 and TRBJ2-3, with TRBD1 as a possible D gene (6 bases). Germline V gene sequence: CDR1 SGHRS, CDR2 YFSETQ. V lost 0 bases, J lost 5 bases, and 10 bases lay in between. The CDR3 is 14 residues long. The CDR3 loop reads CASSLGQARDTQYF. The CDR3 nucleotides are TGCGCCAGCAGCTTGGGACAGGCTCGAGATACGCAGTATTTT.

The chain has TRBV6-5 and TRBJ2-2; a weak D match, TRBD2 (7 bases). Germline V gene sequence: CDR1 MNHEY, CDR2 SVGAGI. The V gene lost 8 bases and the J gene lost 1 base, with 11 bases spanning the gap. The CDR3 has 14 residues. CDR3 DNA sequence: TGTGCCAGCGGGGGGGGCCAGAACACCGGGGAGCTGTTTTTT. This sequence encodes CASGGGQNTGELFF.

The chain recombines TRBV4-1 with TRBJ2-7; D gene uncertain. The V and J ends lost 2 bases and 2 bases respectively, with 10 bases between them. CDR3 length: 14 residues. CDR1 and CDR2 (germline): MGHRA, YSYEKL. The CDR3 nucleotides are TGCGCCAGCAGCCAAACTGGGCAAACCTACGAGCAGTACTTC. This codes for CASSQTGQTYEQYF.

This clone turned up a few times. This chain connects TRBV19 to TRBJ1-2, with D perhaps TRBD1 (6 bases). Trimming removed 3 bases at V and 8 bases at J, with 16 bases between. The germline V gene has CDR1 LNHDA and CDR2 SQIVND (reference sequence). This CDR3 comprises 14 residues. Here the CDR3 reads CASSIRGPRGGYTF. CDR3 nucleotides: TGTGCCAGTAGTATTAGGGGACCCAGGGGCGGCTACACCTTC.

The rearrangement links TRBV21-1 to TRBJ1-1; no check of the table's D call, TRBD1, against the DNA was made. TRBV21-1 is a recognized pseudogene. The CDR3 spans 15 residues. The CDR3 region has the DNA TGTGCCAGCAGAGGCGGACAGGGGAATGGTACTGAAGCTTTCTTT. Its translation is CASRGGQGNGTEAFF.

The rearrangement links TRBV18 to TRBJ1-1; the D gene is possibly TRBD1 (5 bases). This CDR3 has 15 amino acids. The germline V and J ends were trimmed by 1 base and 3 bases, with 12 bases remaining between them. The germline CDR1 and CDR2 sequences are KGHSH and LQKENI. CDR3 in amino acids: CASSPLPEGDTEAFF. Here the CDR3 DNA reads TGTGCCAGCTCACCACTTCCGGAAGGGGACACTGAAGCTTTCTTT.

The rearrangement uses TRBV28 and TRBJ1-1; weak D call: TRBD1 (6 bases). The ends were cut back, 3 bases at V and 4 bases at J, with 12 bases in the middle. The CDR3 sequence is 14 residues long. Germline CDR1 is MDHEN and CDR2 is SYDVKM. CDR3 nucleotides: TGTGCCAGCAGTTTCAGGGGTCGAGTCACTGAAGCTTTCTTT. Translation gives CASSFRGRVTEAFF.

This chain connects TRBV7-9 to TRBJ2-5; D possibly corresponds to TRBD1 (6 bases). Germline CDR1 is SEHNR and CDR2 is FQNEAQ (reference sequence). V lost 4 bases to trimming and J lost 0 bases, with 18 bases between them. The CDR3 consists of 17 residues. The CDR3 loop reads CASSSARYREYQETQYF. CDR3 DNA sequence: TGTGCCAGCAGCTCGGCGCGATACAGGGAGTACCAAGAGACCCAGTACTTC.

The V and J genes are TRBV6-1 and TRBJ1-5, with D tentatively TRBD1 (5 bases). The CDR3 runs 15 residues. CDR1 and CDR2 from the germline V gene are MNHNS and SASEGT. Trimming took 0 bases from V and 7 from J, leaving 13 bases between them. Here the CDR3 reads CASSEAGGVGQPQHF. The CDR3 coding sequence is TGTGCCAGCAGTGAAGCCGGGGGTGTTGGACAGCCCCAGCATTTT.